The 7 T cell receptor beta chains reported below all come from one sample, sequenced in a study of shared clonotypes between healthy human individuals. Sequenced by immunoSEQ multiplex PCR; TCRdb stores in-frame clones only, minus some. In the table there are 900,000 to 1,200,000 clones, approximately 78% of which are singletons. The sample comprised memory CD4+ T cells from PBMCs. Indicated subset: CD45RA-negative fraction. These receptors all stem from a man aged 18 to 30 in good health. Some clones in this sample may be carry-over from other donors' samples.

DNA for the CDR3: TGTGCCAGCAGCAAACCGGGCCTTGCCTACGAGCAGTACTTC. Its protein product is CASSKPGLAYEQYF. The V and J genes are TRBV7-2 and TRBJ2-7, with D uncertain. Germline lookup yields CDR1 SGHTA and CDR2 FQGNSA. This CDR3 has 14 residues. V was cut by 5 bases and J by 2 bases, with 13 bases left in between.

The chain has TRBV2 and TRBJ2-2, with a possible D match to TRBD2 (5 bases). In germline, CDR1 is SNHLY, CDR2 FYNNEI. Trimming removed 6 bases from V and 8 bases from J, with 22 bases in between. CDR3 length equals 16 residues. The CDR3 here is CASSYSRPPGGGELFF. CDR3 coding DNA: TGTGCCAGCAGCTACTCGCGGCCCCCAGGAGGAGGGGAGCTGTTTTTT.

The chain recombines TRBV29-1 with TRBJ2-1; 8 bases are a match to TRBD2. Germline V gene lookup returns CDR1 SQVTM and CDR2 ANQGSEA. J gave up 4 bases and V 1 base, and 6 bases lay outside the gene matches. The CDR3 runs to 15 residues. The CDR3 nucleotides are TGCAGCGTTGAAGGTCCCAGCGGGGGATACAATGAGCAGTTCTTC. It specifies CSVEGPSGGYNEQFF.

This chain connects TRBV4-2 to TRBJ2-3; 7 bases fit TRBD1. The CDR3 length is 13 residues. Trimming took 2 bases from V and 6 from J; bases not matched to a gene: 2. CDR1 LGHNA and CDR2 YNFKEQ come from the germline V gene. The CDR3 loop is CASSQRQGDTQYF. For the CDR3, the DNA is TGTGCCAGCAGCCAAAGACAGGGCGATACGCAGTATTTT.

This chain uses TRBV4-1 with TRBJ2-7; 9 bases map to TRBD1. The CDR3 has 14 residues. The V gene end was trimmed by 3 bases and the J gene end by 3 bases; junction bases not matched to a gene: 3. Germline-derived CDR1 and CDR2 are MGHRA and YSYEKL. Here the CDR3 DNA reads TGCGCCAGCAGCCACGGGACAGGGCTCTACGAGCAGTACTTC. Protein product: CASSHGTGLYEQYF.

The chain is built from TRBV5-1 and TRBJ2-6; no clear D. The germline V gene encodes CDR1 SGHRS and CDR2 YFSETQ. This CDR3 has 16 residues. Trimming took 4 bases from V and 4 from J, leaving 15 bases between them. CDR3 sequence reads: CASSPGYRRGANVLTF. The CDR3 coding sequence is TGCGCCAGCAGCCCAGGATACCGTCGCGGGGCCAACGTCCTGACTTTC.

J is TRBJ2-7 and V is TRBV18, with 7 bases lining up with TRBD1. The CDR3 covers 15 residues. Per the germline V gene, CDR1 is KGHSH and CDR2 is LQKENI. V trimming: 2 bases; J trimming: 3 bases; junction bases outside the gene matches: 7. The CDR3 DNA sequence: TGTGCCAGCTCACCAACGGGACAGCCTAACTACGAGCAGTACTTC. Translation: CASSPTGQPNYEQYF.